One TCR beta chain is described in this entry. Primers included in the PCR were 60 Vbeta and 13 Jbeta primers. The repertoire was sequenced with immunoSEQ multiplex PCR; TCRdb's copy has only in-frame clones and lacks some. The data show 55,000 to 80,000 clones, 70% to 90% seen once. V lost 3 bases to trimming and J lost 0 bases, with 15 bases between them. The germline gives CDR1 SGHRS, CDR2 YFSETQ. The length of the CDR3 is 17 residues. This record comes from a study of cytomegalovirus exposure and HLA in healthy donors. The sequence was collected from a woman aged 25 to 39 in good health and CMV-seronegative. The rearrangement joins TRBV5-1 to TRBJ2-2; maybe TRBD1 (6 bases). Specimen: PBMCs. The CDR3 protein is CASSWDTSGANTGELFF. In DNA form, the CDR3 reads TGCGCCAGCAGCTGGGACACTTCTGGTGCGAACACCGGGGAGCTGTTTTTT.